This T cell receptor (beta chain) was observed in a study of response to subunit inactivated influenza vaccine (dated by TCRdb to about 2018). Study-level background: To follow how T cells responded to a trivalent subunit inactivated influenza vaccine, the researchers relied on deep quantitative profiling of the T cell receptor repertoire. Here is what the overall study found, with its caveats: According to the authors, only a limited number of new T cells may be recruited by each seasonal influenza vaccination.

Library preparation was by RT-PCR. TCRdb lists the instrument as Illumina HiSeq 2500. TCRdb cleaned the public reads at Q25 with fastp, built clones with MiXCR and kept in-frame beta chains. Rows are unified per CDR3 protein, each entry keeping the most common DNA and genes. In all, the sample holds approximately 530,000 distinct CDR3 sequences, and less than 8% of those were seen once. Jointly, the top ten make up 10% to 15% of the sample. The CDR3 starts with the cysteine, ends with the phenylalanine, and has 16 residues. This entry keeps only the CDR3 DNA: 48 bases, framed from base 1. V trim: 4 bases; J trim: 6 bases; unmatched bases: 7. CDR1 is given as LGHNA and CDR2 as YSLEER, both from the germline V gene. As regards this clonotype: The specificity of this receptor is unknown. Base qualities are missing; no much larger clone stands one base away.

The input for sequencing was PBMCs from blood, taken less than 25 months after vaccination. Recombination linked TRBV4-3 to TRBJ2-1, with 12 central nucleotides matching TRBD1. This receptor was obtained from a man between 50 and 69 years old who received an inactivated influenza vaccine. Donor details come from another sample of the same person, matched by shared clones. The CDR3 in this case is CASSLQGQGAINEQFF. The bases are TGCGCCAGCAGCCTGCAGGGACAGGGGGCTATCAATGAGCAGTTCTTC.